This entry features one TCR beta chain sequence. The junction had 5 bases not matched to a gene; V was cut back by 3 bases and J by 6 bases. This CDR3 region has 14 residues. CDR1 is LGHDT and CDR2 is YNNKEL in the germline V gene (reference sequence). The sample comes from a study of blood T cell repertoires in COVID-19. Study-level background: The United States, Italy and Spain supplied acute and convalescent COVID-19 samples. T cells, B-cell-depleted T cells, or PBMCs supplied cDNA or gDNA.

Authors' processing steps: It was from reference gene primer amplification that nucleated cell counts were estimated. TCRdb keeps only in-frame clones here, not all; method: immunoSEQ multiplex PCR. Clonal size and the V and J genes are those of that table, whereas D and trimming came from the DNA. The sample records 120,000 or so clones, 80% to 90% being singletons. The sequence derives from a woman in her sixties or seventies with acute or convalescent COVID-19. Sequencing was done on a sample of peripheral blood. V gene TRBV3-1 (or the pseudogene TRBV3-2) combines with J gene TRBJ2-7; TRBD2 matches 10 bases. CDR3 sequence reads: CASSHGVAGGEQYF. The CDR3 coding sequence is TGTGCCAGCAGCCACGGAGTAGCGGGAGGCGAGCAGTACTTC.